Detailed here is one T cell receptor beta chain. This sample is drawn from a study of blood T cell repertoires in COVID-19. Original analysis: Amplification with reference gene primers provided the estimates of nucleated cell counts. Libraries were prepared by immunoSEQ multiplex PCR; TCRdb keeps only in-frame clonotypes and omits some of them. The D gene and trimming were derived from the DNA, and the V and J assignments and clone size from that table. The profile shows about 490,000 clones, approximately 83% of them singletons. This CDR3 is built from 11 residues. Trimming took 6 bases from V and 14 from J, leaving 18 bases between them. Germline assignment: CDR1 DFQATT and CDR2 SNEGSKA (reference sequence).

The source material was peripheral blood. V is TRBV20-1 and J is TRBJ2-3; D unresolved. The receptor was isolated from a human donor in a cohort sampled during active COVID-19. The CDR3: CSANPADPLYF. DNA of the CDR3: TGCAGTGCCAACCCGGCGGATCCCTTGTATTTT.